The rows below give T cell receptor beta chains drawn from one sample of a study of regulatory T cells in long-lasting Graves disease. TCRdb fed the multiplex PCR reads into MiXCR, producing one record per CDR3 protein. The sample comprises over 500,000 distinct CDR3 sequences, 16% of which are singletons, and under 20% rests with the top ten. These data were also filed under a second study, of T cells in Graves' hyperthyroidism and ophthalmopathy.

The sample here was peripheral blood mononuclear cells (PBMCs), taken at new diagnosis, from a patient treated with antithyroid drugs. The receptors were gathered from a woman aged 30 to 39 with Graves disease. CDR3s include the opening cysteine and the closing phenylalanine or tryptophan.

V gene	J gene	CDR3 protein
TRBV20-1	TRBJ2-7	CSARDLSRLDEQYF
TRBV28	TRBJ2-7	CASNAGTISYEQYF
TRBV3-1	TRBJ2-5	CASSQAWQETQYF
TRBV2	TRBJ1-1	CASQPDGWNTEAFF
TRBV28	TRBJ2-7	CASSPSAVPSYEQYF
TRBV11-2	TRBJ2-1	CASSPRGAGYNEQFF
TRBV6-1	TRBJ1-2	CAIGKQGSGYTF
TRBV24-1	TRBJ2-1	CATSDRLAGLNEQFF
TRBV6-1	TRBJ2-2	CASNPASGSGGTGELFF
TRBV18	TRBJ1-3	CASSPSGSSGNTIYF
TRBV7-3	TRBJ2-3	CASSPATSLRTDTQYF
TRBV3-1	TRBJ2-7	CASSQETGWGQYF
TRBV4-1	TRBJ1-2	CASSQGHRGLNYGYTF
TRBV7-2	TRBJ2-1	CASSQGLAGGGSAYNEQFF
TRBV2	TRBJ2-7	CASSLLAGDSYEQYF
TRBV9	TRBJ2-5	CASSVEVIGETQYF
TRBV20-1	TRBJ2-2	CSARRQGNTGELFF
TRBV27	TRBJ2-7	CASKERELAYEQYF
TRBV20-1	TRBJ2-2	CSAGTSGSYTGELFF
TRBV12-3/TRBV12-4	TRBJ2-1	CASSARLAGGPGQFF
TRBV30	TRBJ1-6	CAWSDWAGQYNSPLHF
TRBV19	TRBJ2-3	CASSLAGHTDTQYF
TRBV28	TRBJ2-4	CASSQGGASAKNIQYF
TRBV2	TRBJ1-4	CASNWGNEKLFF
TRBV4-2	TRBJ2-1	CASTHTQGYNEQFF
TRBV30	TRBJ2-5	CAWSVRWGDGETQYF
TRBV28	TRBJ2-7	CASSGGDGPYEQYF
TRBV5-4	TRBJ2-1	CASSSGLANLLDEQFF
TRBV28	TRBJ2-1	CASSSGGVYNEQFF
TRBV6-2/TRBV6-3	TRBJ2-7	CASSESGGQGEQYF
TRBV5-1	TRBJ1-1	CASTLAPPLNTEAFF
TRBV7-9	TRBJ2-1	CASSLGLEPNEQFF
TRBV9	NA	CASSVNEGKSYEQYF
TRBV29-1	TRBJ2-3	CSVDRGYTQYF
TRBV7-9	TRBJ2-7	CASSSTGFEQYF
TRBV3-1	TRBJ2-7	CASSQDRVTSGTEQYF
TRBV2	TRBJ2-1	CASKRTDLDEQFF
TRBV2	TRBJ2-7	CASSESGLGEQYF
TRBV20-1	TRBJ1-1	CSASPDNSPEAFF
TRBV7-2	TRBJ2-5	CASRPGQEEETQYF
TRBV5-5	TRBJ1-5	CASSLLDRGGQPQHF
TRBV3-1	TRBJ1-5	CASSHSPTGNQPQHF
TRBV6-1	TRBJ2-3	CASSPLQGGGTDTQYF
TRBV28	TRBJ2-4	CASIPGTGNIQHF
TRBV3-1	TRBJ1-1	CASSQTGATSEAFF
TRBV6-1	TRBJ2-5	CASSHGLAGGETQYF
TRBV19	TRBJ2-7	CASSTIWAGESEQYF
TRBV6-1	TRBJ1-2	CASRNPRRNYGYTF